This T cell receptor beta chain was sequenced in a study of T-cell reconstitution after alpha-beta-depleted transplantation in children. Unique molecular identifiers were incorporated when the TCRbeta library was constructed. TCRdb re-derived calls from the PCR reads in MiXCR, one entry per CDR3 protein. The table has a few thousand distinct CDR3 sequences, approximately 9.6% seen once. Note on this clonotype: Its antigen remains unknown.

This CDR3 region has 16 residues. Study outcomes and limitations: For some patients, TCRbeta diversity was high at day 60 because of recipient T cells and thymic progenitors that survived. The study reportedly traced alpha-beta T cells about two months after transplant to several hundred expanded graft clones.

The TCR sequence derives from a male patient between 2 and 10 years old who had a stem cell transplant for acute lymphoblastic leukemia, so the T cells may come from the graft donor. This rearrangement joins TRBV1 to TRBJ2-1; the table gives TRBD2 as D, unverified against the DNA. TRBV1 is described as a pseudogene. The sequencing here drew on PBMCs, mostly from graft donor cells, taken 180 days after TCRalphabeta/CD19-depleted stem cell transplant. CDR3 coding DNA: TGCACCAGCAGCCAAGAACTTAGGGCCCAGGATAATGAGCAGTTCTTC. This sequence encodes CTSSQELRAQDNEQFF.